Listed here are 27 T cell receptor beta chains from one sample, sequenced in a study of T cell repertoires in cytomegalovirus infection (dated by TCRdb to between 2018 and 2021). These receptors' targets are unknown. The listed sequencing device is Illumina HiSeq 1500. TCRdb reprocessing: public reads trimmed at Q25 with fastp, clones called with MiXCR, in-frame beta chains kept. Rows with one shared CDR3 protein collapse into an entry with the most common genes and DNA. In this sample the table shows about 920,000 distinct CDR3 sequences, 30% to 40% of which occur a single time. About 14% of the sample is held by the ten biggest clonotypes. The treatment or condition label for this specimen denotes: in vitro stimulation with specific CMV peptide epitopes to enrich CMV-specific T cells. The sequencing here drew on cultured CD8+ T cells from PBMCs, taken from culture after CMV antigen stimulation. The receptors come from a human donor in good health (CMV status not recorded). Some clones in this sample may be carry-over from other donors' samples.

This clonotype showed up just a few times. J is TRBJ2-7 and V is TRBV7-4; 8 nucleotides match TRBD1. The CDR3 length is 15 residues. The V segment lost 3 bases and the J segment 3 bases; nucleotides outside the gene matches: 7. Germline CDR1 reads SGHVT; CDR2 reads SQSDAQ. The CDR3: CASSFFAGGFYEQYF. CDR3 DNA: TGTGCCAGCAGCTTTTTCGCAGGGGGCTTCTACGAGCAGTACTTC.

The V call is TRBV2, the J call TRBJ2-1, with 8 bases that match TRBD2. The V gene's germline CDR1 is SNHLY and CDR2 FYNNEI. This CDR3 spans 14 amino acids. The junction had 6 bases not matched to a gene; V was cut back by 7 bases and J by 4 bases. The chain's CDR3 is CASTAGGLYNEQFF. The CDR3 DNA reads as TGTGCCAGCACTGCGGGGGGACTTTACAATGAGCAGTTCTTC. Complete variable domain (other parts from reference TRBV2 and TRBJ2-1): EPEVTQTPSHQVTQMGQEVILRCVPISNHLYFYWYRQILGQKVEFLVSFYNNEISEKSEIFDDQFSVERPDGSNFTLKIRSTKLEDSAMYFCASTAGGLYNEQFFGPGTRLTVL.

This clonotype was seen a handful of times. V and J are TRBV5-1 and TRBJ2-5, with D tentatively TRBD1 (6 bases). Germline CDR1 and CDR2: SGHRS and YFSETQ. This CDR3 spans 13 amino acids. V shed 5 bases and J shed 3 bases, with 11 bases lying between them. The CDR3 DNA follows: TGCGCCAGCAGACACAGGGTGGAAGAGACCCAGTACTTC. Its protein product is CASRHRVEETQYF.

This chain links TRBV4-3 with TRBJ1-5; no reliable D call. This CDR3 is built from 15 residues. Trimming shortened V by 0 bases and J by 7 bases, and 13 bases separated the two germline ends. Germline assignment: CDR1 LGHNA and CDR2 YSLEER. CDR3 sequence reads: CASSQDQGWGQPQHF. The CDR3 nucleotides read TGCGCCAGCAGCCAAGATCAAGGGTGGGGACAGCCCCAGCATTTT.

There are a few counts of this clonotype. The V gene is TRBV7-2, the J gene TRBJ1-1; 8 nucleotides align to TRBD1. CDR3 length: 14 residues. With V trimmed by 3 bases and J by 10 bases, 10 bases remained unmatched. The V gene's germline CDR1 is SGHTA and CDR2 FQGNSA. The CDR3 spells CASSFGTGDMAAFF. CDR3 nucleotide sequence: TGTGCCAGCAGCTTCGGGACAGGAGACATGGCAGCTTTCTTT.

The chain is built from TRBV4-2 and TRBJ1-1, with 7 bases matching TRBD1. There are 14 residues in the CDR3. J lost 4 bases, V lost 8 bases, and 10 bases had no gene match. Germline-derived CDR1 and CDR2 are LGHNA and YNFKEQ. The CDR3 DNA is TGTGCCAGCCATCAAGGGGGCTGGGGCACTGAAGCTTTCTTT. Protein: CASHQGGWGTEAFF.

CDR3 residues: CASSQVIGTDTQYF. Here the CDR3 DNA reads TGTGCCAGCAGCCAGGTAATCGGCACAGATACGCAGTATTTT. The chain links TRBV4-2 to TRBJ2-3; D unclear. The CDR3 length is 14 residues. Trimming removed 3 bases from V and 1 base from J, with 8 bases in between. Germline lookup yields CDR1 LGHNA and CDR2 YNFKEQ.

This clonotype has at least ten counts. V is TRBV7-9 and J is TRBJ2-2, with TRBD1 matching over 7 bases. Germline assignment: CDR1 SEHNR and CDR2 FQNEAQ (reference sequence). The ends lost 4 bases at V and 1 base at J; junction bases unmatched: 3. The length of the CDR3 is 15 residues. The chain's CDR3 is CASSSDRKNTGELFF. Here the CDR3 DNA reads TGTGCCAGCAGCTCGGACAGGAAGAACACCGGGGAGCTGTTTTTT.

The rearrangement links TRBV25-1 to TRBJ2-7; perhaps TRBD1 as D (7 bases). The CDR3 loop spans 14 amino acids. Per germline, CDR1 MGHDK and CDR2 SYGVNS. Trimming removed 3 bases at V and 4 bases at J, with 13 bases between. The chain's CDR3 is CASSEGAGGYEQYF. The CDR3 region has the DNA TGTGCCAGCAGTGAGGGAGCAGGGGGGTACGAGCAGTACTTC.

This clonotype was observed a handful of times. The chain combines TRBV7-6 with TRBJ2-2, with 10 bases that match TRBD2. After removal of 1 base from V and 1 base from J, the junction contained 9 bases not matched to a gene. The length of the CDR3 is 19 residues. The V gene's germline CDR1 is SGHVS and CDR2 FNYEAQ. The CDR3 reads CASSLGASGGTVNTGELFF. CDR3 in DNA: TGTGCCAGCAGCTTAGGAGCTAGCGGGGGAACGGTGAACACCGGGGAGCTGTTTTTT.

The chain is built from TRBV6-2 or TRBV6-3 and TRBJ1-1, with TRBD1 identical over 9 bases. Looked up from germline, CDR1 is MNHEY and CDR2 is SVGEGT. This CDR3 spans 14 amino acids. The junction had 4 bases not matched to a gene; V was cut back by 4 bases and J by 4 bases. CDR3 sequence (DNA): TGTGCCAGCAGTTTTGACAGGGGGACCACTGAAGCTTTCTTT. Translating gives CASSFDRGTTEAFF.

This clonotype turned up a few times. The chain joins TRBV9 to TRBJ1-2; TRBD1 might be the D (6 bases). V shed 3 bases and J shed 4 bases, with 16 bases lying between them. This CDR3 comprises 15 residues. Germline V gene lookup returns CDR1 SGDLS and CDR2 YYNGEE. The CDR3 here is CASSGALGGGYGYTF. DNA for the CDR3: TGTGCCAGCAGCGGCGCTCTAGGGGGGGGCTATGGCTACACCTTC. The full variable domain, with the rest looked up from reference TRBV9 and TRBJ1-2, is DSGVTQTPKHLITATGQRVTLRCSPRSGDLSVYWYQQSLDQGLQFLIQYYNGEERAKGNILERFSAQQFPDLHSELNLSSLELGDSALYFCASSGALGGGYGYTFGSGTRLTVV.

This clonotype was detected ten times or more. The chain joins TRBV7-2 to TRBJ1-1; the match to TRBD1 covers 7 bases. V lost 5 bases and J lost 1; bases outside the gene matches: 10. Germline-derived CDR1 and CDR2 are SGHTA and FQGNSA. CDR3 length equals 16 residues. CDR3 bases: TGTGCCAGCAGCCGGGGGGAGGGACAGTGGAACACTGAAGCTTTCTTT. Protein sequence: CASSRGEGQWNTEAFF.

The chain employs TRBV6-6 and TRBJ1-5, with 9 bases that match TRBD1. Germline CDR1 MNHNY, CDR2 SVGAGI (reference sequence). The trim removed 5 bases at V and 5 bases at J, leaving 7 bases unmatched. This CDR3 has 15 amino acids. CDR3 coding DNA: TGTGCCAGCAGTACAACAGGGGGCCGATATCAGCCCCAGCATTTT. Its protein is CASSTTGGRYQPQHF.

The V and J genes are TRBV20-1 and TRBJ1-5; possible D gene TRBD1, 5 bases. V lost 0 bases and J 2 bases, leaving 11 bases between the germline ends. Germline V gene data show CDR1 as DFQATT and CDR2 as SNEGSKA (reference sequence). The CDR3 consists of 15 residues. CDR3 protein: CSARDPGTGNQPQHF. The CDR3 bases are TGCAGTGCTAGAGATCCTGGGACCGGCAATCAGCCCCAGCATTTT.

Comment on this clonotype: A read error may be the cause here, since a much bigger clone is one base away. V is TRBV7-2 and J is TRBJ2-1; 9 nucleotides line up with TRBD2. The germline V gene encodes CDR1 SGHTA and CDR2 FQGNSA. The CDR3 is 14 residues long. The V gene end was trimmed by 6 bases and the J gene end by 8 bases; junction bases not matched to a gene: 8. CDR3 sequence (DNA): TGTGCCAGCAGGTTTGGACTAGCGCCTGATGAGCAGTTCTTC. Encoded protein: CASRFGLAPDEQFF.

The CDR3 DNA reads TGTGCCAGCAGCCAAGAAAAGGCTAGCGGGGGGGCTACGTCAGATACGCAGTATTTT. Amino acids: CASSQEKASGGATSDTQYF. This chain connects TRBV4-2 to TRBJ2-3, with 12 bases aligning to TRBD2. J gave up 4 bases and V 0 bases, and 11 bases lay outside the gene matches. Germline CDR1 LGHNA, CDR2 YNFKEQ. The CDR3 covers 19 residues.

This clonotype was seen more than once but under ten times. V and J are TRBV7-4 and TRBJ2-2, with TRBD1 identical over 7 bases. This CDR3 region has 14 residues. Trimming at V came to 4 bases and at J to 8 bases, leaving 7 bases not matched to a gene. Looked up from germline, CDR1 is SGHVT and CDR2 is SQSDAQ. CDR3 sequence reads: CASSSQTGIGELFF. In nucleotides, the CDR3 is TGTGCCAGCAGCTCCCAGACAGGGATAGGGGAGCTGTTTTTT.

This clonotype was found many times. This sequence joins TRBV7-3 and TRBJ2-2; possibly TRBD1 or TRBD2 for D (5 bases each). The V gene lost 0 bases and the J gene lost 5 bases, with 16 bases spanning the gap. The CDR3 totals 17 residues. The germline gives CDR1 SGHTA, CDR2 FQGTGA. CDR3 nucleotides: TGTGCCAGCAGCTTAACGAGTCCTGTTTGGGGGACCGGGGAGCTGTTTTTT. Protein: CASSLTSPVWGTGELFF.

This clonotype was seen only a few times. The chain has TRBV7-6 and TRBJ2-1; D ambiguous. The CDR3 covers 15 residues. Trimming left V 4 bases short and J 0 bases short, with 10 bases between. In germline, CDR1 is SGHVS, CDR2 FNYEAQ. In nucleotides, the CDR3 is TGTGCCAGCAGCTACCCAGAGTCCTCCTACAATGAGCAGTTCTTC. Amino acids: CASSYPESSYNEQFF.

This clonotype was seen only once. The chain recombines TRBV4-1 with TRBJ2-1; possibly TRBD1 for D (6 bases). CDR1 and CDR2 (germline): MGHRA, YSYEKL. V was clipped by 0 bases and J by 3 bases, with 12 bases between them. This CDR3 is 16 amino acids long. The CDR3 protein is CASSQDYRVVYNEQFF. The CDR3 coding sequence is TGCGCCAGCAGCCAAGATTACAGGGTGGTCTACAATGAGCAGTTCTTC.

This clonotype occurred a few times. V is TRBV28 and J is TRBJ2-7, with D tentatively TRBD2 (5 bases). Germline lookup yields CDR1 MDHEN and CDR2 SYDVKM. The ends were cut back, 4 bases at V and 0 bases at J, with 19 bases in the middle. CDR3 length: 17 amino acids. The CDR3 region is CASSSMARDYLSYEQYV. CDR3 nucleotides: TGTGCCAGCAGTTCCATGGCCCGAGACTACCTCTCCTACGAGCAGTACGTC.

The gene calls are TRBV20-1 and TRBJ2-1; TRBD2 aligns across 12 bases. Germline values: CDR1 DFQATT, CDR2 SNEGSKA (reference sequence). The junction had 5 bases not matched to a gene; V was cut back by 6 bases and J by 2 bases. The CDR3 sequence is 15 residues long. In nucleotides, the CDR3 is TGCAGTGCGCTTGCTAGCGGGGGGGCCTACAATGAGCAGTTCTTC. As protein: CSALASGGAYNEQFF.

This sequence joins TRBV20-1 and TRBJ2-1; weak D call: TRBD2 (6 bases). Germline V gene lookup returns CDR1 DFQATT and CDR2 SNEGSKA (reference sequence). CDR3 size: 16 residues. V dropped 0 bases and J dropped 0 bases, with 12 bases sitting between them. The CDR3 sequence: CSARDFRGSSYNEQFF. Written as DNA, the CDR3 is TGCAGTGCTAGAGACTTCCGGGGGAGCTCCTACAATGAGCAGTTCTTC.

CDR3 sequence: CATRAGGETQYF. The CDR3 bases are TGTGCCACCCGGGCAGGCGGCGAGACCCAGTACTTC. The V call is TRBV27, the J call TRBJ2-5; D not certain. V lost 10 bases to trimming and J lost 5 bases, with 14 bases between them. Germline V gene lookup returns CDR1 MNHEY and CDR2 SMNVEV (reference sequence). The CDR3 is 12 residues long.

The V gene is TRBV7-9, the J gene TRBJ1-2, with D uncertain. The CDR3 loop spans 13 amino acids. Trimming shortened V by 10 bases and J by 6 bases, and 18 bases separated the two germline ends. Germline values: CDR1 SEHNR, CDR2 FQNEAQ (reference sequence). The CDR3 is CATNAELDDGYTF. The CDR3 coding sequence is TGTGCCACAAACGCGGAGTTAGATGATGGCTACACCTTC.

This clonotype was detected only once. The chain has TRBV27 and TRBJ2-3, with 7 bases identical to TRBD2. V trimming: 10 bases; J trimming: 8 bases; junction bases outside the gene matches: 24. Per the germline V gene, CDR1 is MNHEY and CDR2 is SMNVEV (reference sequence). The CDR3 is 17 residues long. The CDR3 region is CATSDGGGPPINPTQYF. Written as DNA, the CDR3 is TGTGCCACCTCGGATGGCGGGGGACCCCCCATCAACCCTACGCAGTATTTT.